This paragraph covers one T cell receptor beta chain sequence. Its target is unknown. Germline V gene sequence: CDR1 SQVTM, CDR2 ANQGSEA. This CDR3 is 12 amino acids long. Trimming took 3 bases from V and 5 from J, leaving 8 bases between them. This entry belongs to a study of blood T cells in healthy people across ages. Study in general: With template switching, about one barcoded beta molecule was captured per two T cells.

Total RNA amounts of at least 5 micrograms were extracted per sample. Overall study findings and caveats: Long-lived donors carried more naive CD4+ cells and greater diversity than aged donors.

Combining a sample-barcoded 5' primer with a J-beta primer mix, a second PCR ran for 7 to 11 cycles. Every cDNA molecule carried a tag from a template-switch adaptor bearing 12 random nucleotides. One entry per CDR3 protein, called by TCRdb with MiXCR from the 5' RACE reads. The data show about 620,000 distinct CDR3 sequences, around 50% seen once. The material sequenced was blood. The rearrangement uses TRBV29-1 and TRBJ2-1; D remains ambiguous. This TCR was sampled from a woman aged 80 or over in good health. CDR3 region: CSVENRDNEQFF. In nucleotides, the CDR3 is TGCAGCGTTGAGAATCGAGACAATGAGCAGTTCTTC.